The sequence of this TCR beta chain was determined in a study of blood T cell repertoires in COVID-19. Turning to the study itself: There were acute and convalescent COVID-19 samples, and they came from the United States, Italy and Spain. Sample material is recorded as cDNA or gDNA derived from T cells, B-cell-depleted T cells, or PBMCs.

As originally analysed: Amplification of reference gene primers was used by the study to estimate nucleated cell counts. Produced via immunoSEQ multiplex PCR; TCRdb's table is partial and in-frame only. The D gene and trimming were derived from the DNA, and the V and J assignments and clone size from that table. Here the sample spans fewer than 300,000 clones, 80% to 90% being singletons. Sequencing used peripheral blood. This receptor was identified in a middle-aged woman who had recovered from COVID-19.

The CDR3 spells CASSSNIGTATGNTIYF. CDR3 bases: TGCGCCAGCAGCTCCAATATCGGGACAGCCACTGGAAACACCATATATTTT. The chain combines TRBV5-1 with TRBJ1-3, with 7 bases that match TRBD1. The CDR3 extends over 17 amino acids. V dropped 3 bases and J dropped 2; count of bases not matched to a gene: 11. Germline V gene sequence: CDR1 SGHRS, CDR2 YFSETQ.